What follows is one TCR beta chain and its context. This clone has only one observation. It lacks a known antigen. No clone much larger than this one lies a single base away; base qualities are absent. For CDR1 and CDR2, the germline V gene lists SGHRS and YFSETQ. From cysteine to phenylalanine, the CDR3 is 16 amino acids long. CDR3 DNA only is kept here, 48 bases in frame from base 1. Trimming removed 3 bases from V and 9 bases from J; the gene matches leave 13 bases unexplained. The immunoSEQ Assay, a bias-controlled multiplex PCR, was used to amplify TCRbeta CDR3 regions from genomic DNA. The original pipeline was this. Nucleated cell counts per sample were estimated from amplification of reference gene primers within the assay. Sequence reads were collapsed and filtered to measure the absolute abundance of every unique TCRbeta CDR3 rearrangement. Productive Simpson clonality was computed per sample as the square root of Simpson's diversity index over productive rearrangements. TCRdb obtained this table from immuneACCESS and retained in-frame rearrangements with V and J assigned. These tables miss some clones; where compared with another copy, unresolved V genes account for less than half of the shortfall, and the remainder is unexplained. For V, J and clone size, that table is used; D and trimming come from the DNA. Within this sample are about 180,000 clones, with just under 80% of them counted one time only. The ten largest clones add up to approximately 6.2% of the sample.

The data are from a study of blood T cell repertoires in COVID-19 (TCRdb year 2020). Notes on the research overall: Samples covering the acute and convalescent phases of COVID-19 were provided by collaborators in the United States, Italy and Spain. The material from the prospective study consisted of cDNA or gDNA derived from T cells, B-cell-depleted T cells, or PBMCs. Where available, HLA class I and class II types were obtained from metadata supplied by the sample provider rather than from assay-based typing. Sample metadata almost always included a de-identified subject ID, COVID-19 status, age in years and sex. Samples were obtained from the ongoing ImmuneRACE study (first 160 participants) and from some 1,300 subjects provided by 6 global collaborators. The repertoires were released in a freely available public database intended as a resource for research on the immune response to SARS-CoV-2. The dataset comprised deeply sampled blood TCRbeta repertoires from subjects exposed to, actively infected with, or recovered from COVID-19.

Each collaborating institution followed its own protocols to collect whole blood in K2EDTA tubes. For TCRbeta analysis, collaborators shipped samples as frozen whole blood, isolated PBMCs, or DNA extracted from either of those sample types. What the study reported, not specific to this receptor: The quantity of clinical and demographic metadata differed by source and by participant and was supplied without curation.

The sample was peripheral blood. This TCR was recovered from a man between 65 and 79 years old with active or convalescent COVID-19. The rearrangement joined TRBV5-1 to TRBJ2-1, with 9 bases aligning to TRBD2. CDR3 protein: CASSSSSGTSFSEQFF. In nucleotides, the sequence is TGCGCCAGCAGCTCGTCTTCCGGGACTAGCTTTTCTGAGCAGTTCTTC.